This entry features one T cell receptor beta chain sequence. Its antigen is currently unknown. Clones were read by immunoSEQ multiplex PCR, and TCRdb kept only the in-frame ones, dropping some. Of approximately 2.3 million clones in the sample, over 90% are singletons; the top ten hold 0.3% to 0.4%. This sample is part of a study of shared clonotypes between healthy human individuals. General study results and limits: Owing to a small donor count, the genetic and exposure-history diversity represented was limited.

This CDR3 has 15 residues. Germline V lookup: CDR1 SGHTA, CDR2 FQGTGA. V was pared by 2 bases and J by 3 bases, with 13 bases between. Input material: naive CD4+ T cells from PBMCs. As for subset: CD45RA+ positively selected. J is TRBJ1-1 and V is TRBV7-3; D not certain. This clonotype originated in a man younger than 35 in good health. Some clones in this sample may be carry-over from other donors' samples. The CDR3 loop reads CASSLLRTVDTEAFF. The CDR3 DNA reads TGTGCCAGCAGCTTATTACGGACTGTAGACACTGAAGCTTTCTTT.